Reported below is one T cell receptor beta chain. No antigen is known for it. Via the markers CD45RO/CCR7/CD25/CD127/CD95/CD27, stem cell-like memory, regulatory, central memory and naive CD4+ cells were sorted. All of the isolated RNA was reverse transcribed, so expressed TCRB transcripts were sequenced. Some clones are missing from TCRdb's copy, which holds only in-frame ones; the method was immunoSEQ multiplex PCR. The top ten clones hold approximately 2.5% of a sample with some 120,000 clones, 17% of them seen once. V was pared by 4 bases and J by 0 bases, with 12 bases of the junction left unmatched. Germline-derived CDR1 and CDR2 are LGHNA and YNFKEQ. The CDR3 is 18 amino acids. The data originate from a study of beta chain features in type 1 diabetes. Study outcomes and limitations: Moderately but significantly shorter TCRB CDR3s were found in Type 1 diabetes patients in all four CD4+ subsets.

Sequencing input: central memory CD4+ T cells from blood. J is TRBJ2-3 and V is TRBV4-2; 8 nucleotides agree with TRBD2. The sequence derives from a man between 18 and 29 years old with type 1 diabetes. The CDR3 DNA reads as TGTGCCAGCAGCCCTAGTCTCGGGACTAGTCTGAGCACAGATACGCAGTATTTT. Residues: CASSPSLGTSLSTDTQYF.